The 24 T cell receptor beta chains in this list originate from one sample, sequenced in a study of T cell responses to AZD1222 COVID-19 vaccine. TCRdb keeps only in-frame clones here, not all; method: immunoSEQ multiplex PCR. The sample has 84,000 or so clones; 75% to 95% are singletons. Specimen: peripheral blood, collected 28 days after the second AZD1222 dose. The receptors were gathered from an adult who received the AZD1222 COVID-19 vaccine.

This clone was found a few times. CDR3 DNA sequence: TGTGCCATCAGTGAGTCTAGCGGGACCTACGAGCAGTACTTC. Translated, it gives CAISESSGTYEQYF. The genes are TRBV10-3 and TRBJ2-7; 8 bases fit TRBD2. The germline V gene encodes CDR1 ENHRY and CDR2 SYGVKD. There are 14 residues in the CDR3. J gave up 2 bases and V 0 bases, and 0 bases lay outside the gene matches.

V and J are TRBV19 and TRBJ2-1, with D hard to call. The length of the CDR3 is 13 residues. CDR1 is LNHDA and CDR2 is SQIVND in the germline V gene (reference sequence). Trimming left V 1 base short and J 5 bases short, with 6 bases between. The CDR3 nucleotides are TGTGCCAGTAGTATAGTCGGAGACAATGAGCAGTTCTTC. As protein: CASSIVGDNEQFF.

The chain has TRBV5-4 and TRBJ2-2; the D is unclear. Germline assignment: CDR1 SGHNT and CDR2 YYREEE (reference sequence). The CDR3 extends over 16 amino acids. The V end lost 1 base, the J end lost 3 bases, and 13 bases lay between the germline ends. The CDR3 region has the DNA TGTGCCAGCAGCTTGAAGGCGTGGGGTTACACCGGGGAGCTGTTTTTT. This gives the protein CASSLKAWGYTGELFF.

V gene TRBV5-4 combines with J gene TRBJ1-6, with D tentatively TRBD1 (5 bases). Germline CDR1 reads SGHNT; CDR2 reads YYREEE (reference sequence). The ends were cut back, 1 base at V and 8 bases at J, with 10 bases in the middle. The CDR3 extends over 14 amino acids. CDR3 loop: CASSLSSGYSPLHF. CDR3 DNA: TGTGCCAGCAGCTTGTCTTCAGGGTATTCACCCCTCCACTTT.

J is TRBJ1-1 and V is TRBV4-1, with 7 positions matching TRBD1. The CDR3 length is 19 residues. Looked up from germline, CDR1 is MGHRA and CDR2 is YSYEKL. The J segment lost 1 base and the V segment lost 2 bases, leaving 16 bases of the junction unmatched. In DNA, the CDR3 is TGCGCCAGCAGCCAACCCTCCAGCGATAGGGGGCGCGAGAACACTGAAGCTTTCTTT. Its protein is CASSQPSSDRGRENTEAFF.

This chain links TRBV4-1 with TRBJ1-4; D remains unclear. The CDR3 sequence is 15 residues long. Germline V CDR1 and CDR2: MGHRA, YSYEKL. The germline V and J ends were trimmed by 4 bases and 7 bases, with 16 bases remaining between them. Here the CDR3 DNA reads TGCGCCAGCAGCCCGAACCCCGGGGTAGGTGAAAAACTGTTTTTT. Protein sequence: CASSPNPGVGEKLFF.

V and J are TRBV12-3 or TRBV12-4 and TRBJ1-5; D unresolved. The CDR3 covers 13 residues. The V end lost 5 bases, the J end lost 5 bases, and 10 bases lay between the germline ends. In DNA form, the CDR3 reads TGTGCCAGCAGTCGCGAGGGTTATCAGCCCCAGCATTTT. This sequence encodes CASSREGYQPQHF.

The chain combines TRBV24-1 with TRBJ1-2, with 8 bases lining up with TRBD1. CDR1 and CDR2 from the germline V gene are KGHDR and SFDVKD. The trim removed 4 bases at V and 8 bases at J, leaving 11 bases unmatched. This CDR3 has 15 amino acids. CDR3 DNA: TGTGCCACCAGTGACCCCGGACAGGGTCCAGGAGGCTACACCTTC. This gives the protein CATSDPGQGPGGYTF.

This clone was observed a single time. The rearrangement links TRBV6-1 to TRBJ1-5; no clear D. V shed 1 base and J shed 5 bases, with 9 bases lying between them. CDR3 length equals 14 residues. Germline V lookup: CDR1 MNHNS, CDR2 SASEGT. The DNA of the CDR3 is TGTGCCAGCAGTGAAGTTATGAGGGATCAGCCCCAGCATTTT. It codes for CASSEVMRDQPQHF.

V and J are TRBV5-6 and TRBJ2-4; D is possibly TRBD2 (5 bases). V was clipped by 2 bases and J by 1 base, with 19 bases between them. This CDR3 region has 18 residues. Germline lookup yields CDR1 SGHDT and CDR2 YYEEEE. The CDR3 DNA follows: TGTGCCAGCAGCTTCCACCCCCTTCACGGACTGGCCAAAAACATTCAGTACTTC. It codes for CASSFHPLHGLAKNIQYF.

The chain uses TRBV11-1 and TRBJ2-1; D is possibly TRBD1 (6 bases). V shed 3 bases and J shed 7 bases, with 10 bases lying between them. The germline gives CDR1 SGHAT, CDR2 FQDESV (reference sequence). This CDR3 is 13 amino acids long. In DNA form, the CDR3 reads TGTGCCAGCAGCTTGCTCAGGGGTAATGAGCAGTTCTTC. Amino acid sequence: CASSLLRGNEQFF.

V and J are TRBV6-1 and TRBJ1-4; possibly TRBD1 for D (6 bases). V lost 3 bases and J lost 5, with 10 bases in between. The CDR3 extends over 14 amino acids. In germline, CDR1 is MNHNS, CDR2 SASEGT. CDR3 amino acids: CASSDRGKNEKLFF. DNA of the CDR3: TGTGCCAGCAGTGACAGGGGAAAAAATGAAAAACTGTTTTTT.

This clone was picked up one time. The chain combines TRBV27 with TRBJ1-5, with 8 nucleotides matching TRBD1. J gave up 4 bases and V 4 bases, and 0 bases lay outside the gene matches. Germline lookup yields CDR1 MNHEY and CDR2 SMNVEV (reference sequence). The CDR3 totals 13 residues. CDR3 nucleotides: TGTGCCAGCAGTTACAGGGGGAATCAGCCCCAGCATTTT. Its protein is CASSYRGNQPQHF.

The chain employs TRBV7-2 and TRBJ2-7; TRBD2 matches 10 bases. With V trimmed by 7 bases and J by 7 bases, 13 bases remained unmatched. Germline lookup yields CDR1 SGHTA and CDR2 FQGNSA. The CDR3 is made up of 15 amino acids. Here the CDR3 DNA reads TGTGCCAGCACCCCAAAACTAGCGGGAACGTTAGAGCAGTACTTC. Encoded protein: CASTPKLAGTLEQYF.

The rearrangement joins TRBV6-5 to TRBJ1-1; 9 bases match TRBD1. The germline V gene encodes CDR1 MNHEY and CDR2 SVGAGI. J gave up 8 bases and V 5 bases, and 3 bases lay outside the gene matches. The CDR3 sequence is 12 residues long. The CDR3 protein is CASSRTGEEAFF. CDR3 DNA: TGTGCCAGCAGTCGGACAGGGGAAGAAGCTTTCTTT.

CDR3 DNA sequence: TGTGCCAGTACCAGAAGGGGAAGGAACACCATATATTTT. It is translated as CASTRRGRNTIYF. The J gene is TRBJ1-3, the V gene TRBV7-8, with D tentatively TRBD1 (5 bases). Germline CDR1 and CDR2: SGHVS and FQNEAQ. There are 13 residues in the CDR3. V was pared by 9 bases and J by 7 bases, with 16 bases between.

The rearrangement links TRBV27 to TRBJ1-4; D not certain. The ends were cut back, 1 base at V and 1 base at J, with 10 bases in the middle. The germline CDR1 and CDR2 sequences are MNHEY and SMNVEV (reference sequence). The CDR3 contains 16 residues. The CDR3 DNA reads TGTGCCAGCAGTTTATACGGGCCCAAAACTAATGAAAAACTGTTTTTT. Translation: CASSLYGPKTNEKLFF. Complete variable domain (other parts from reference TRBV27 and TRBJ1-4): EAQVTQNPRYLITVTGKKLTVTCSQNMNHEYMSWYRQDPGLGLRQIYYSMNVEVTDKGDVPEGYKVSRKEKRNFPLILESPSPNQTSLYFCASSLYGPKTNEKLFFGSGTQLSVL.

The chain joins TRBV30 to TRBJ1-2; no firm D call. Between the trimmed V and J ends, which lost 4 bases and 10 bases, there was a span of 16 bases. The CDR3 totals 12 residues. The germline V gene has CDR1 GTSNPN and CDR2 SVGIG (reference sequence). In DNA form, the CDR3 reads TGTGCCTGGAATATGGAGGTGGAGTCCTACACCTTC. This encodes CAWNMEVESYTF.

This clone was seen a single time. The CDR3, as DNA: TGTGCCAGCAGCGTAGTCTCTCAAAACTATGGCTACACCTTC. This encodes CASSVVSQNYGYTF. The J gene is TRBJ1-2, the V gene TRBV9; D is unclear. Germline V lookup: CDR1 SGDLS, CDR2 YYNGEE. The V end was cut by 0 bases, the J end by 2 bases, with 8 bases between. CDR3 length: 14 amino acids. Full variable domain (outside the CDR3, taken from reference TRBV9 and TRBJ1-2): DSGVTQTPKHLITATGQRVTLRCSPRSGDLSVYWYQQSLDQGLQFLIQYYNGEERAKGNILERFSAQQFPDLHSELNLSSLELGDSALYFCASSVVSQNYGYTFGSGTRLTVV.

The CDR3: CASSLGQGNTEAFF. The CDR3 nucleotides are TGTGCCAGCAGCTTAGGACAGGGGAACACTGAAGCTTTCTTT. This chain uses TRBV7-2 with TRBJ1-1; TRBD1 agrees at 7 bases. The CDR3 runs 14 residues. J was trimmed by 1 base and V by 1 base; bases with no gene match: 0. Germline V gives CDR1 SGHTA, CDR2 FQGNSA.

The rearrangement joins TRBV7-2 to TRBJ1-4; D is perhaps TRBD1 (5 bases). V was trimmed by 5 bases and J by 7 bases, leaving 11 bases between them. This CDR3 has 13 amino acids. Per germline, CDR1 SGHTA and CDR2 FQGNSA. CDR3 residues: CASSAWGGEKLFF. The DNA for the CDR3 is TGTGCCAGCAGCGCGTGGGGGGGTGAAAAACTGTTTTTT.

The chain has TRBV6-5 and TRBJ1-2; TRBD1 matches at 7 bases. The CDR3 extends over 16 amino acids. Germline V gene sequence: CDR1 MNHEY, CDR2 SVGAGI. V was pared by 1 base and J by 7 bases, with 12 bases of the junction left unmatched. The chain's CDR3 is CASSYWPGRGLSGYTF. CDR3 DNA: TGTGCCAGCAGTTACTGGCCTGGTAGGGGGCTCTCTGGCTACACCTTC.

For the CDR3, the DNA is TGTGCCAGCTCCCGATCAGGCTCTGGAAACACCATATATTTT. Translating it yields CASSRSGSGNTIYF. The rearrangement links TRBV7-9 to TRBJ1-3, with D hard to call. CDR1 is SEHNR, CDR2 FQNEAQ, per germline (reference sequence). CDR3 length: 14 amino acids. V was cut by 8 bases and J by 0 bases, with 11 bases left in between.

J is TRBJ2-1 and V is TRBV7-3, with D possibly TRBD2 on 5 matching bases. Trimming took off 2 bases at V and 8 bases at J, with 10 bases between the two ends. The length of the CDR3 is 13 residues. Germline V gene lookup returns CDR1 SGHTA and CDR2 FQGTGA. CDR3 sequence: CASSLEGRDEQFF. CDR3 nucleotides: TGTGCCAGCAGCTTAGAGGGTCGGGATGAGCAGTTCTTC.